A selection of T cell receptor beta chains follows, all from one sample in a study of shared clonotypes between healthy human individuals. Clones were read by immunoSEQ multiplex PCR, and TCRdb kept only the in-frame ones, dropping some. Of 190,000 or so clones in the sample, over 50% were seen once. The sample taken for sequencing was memory CD4+ T cells sorted from blood. The receptors stem from a man aged 30-40 years in good health. CDR3s include the opening cysteine and the closing phenylalanine or tryptophan. D genes are given only for firm matches. Clone size is not always given. Where it is, it says once, few, many or a class for expanded clones.

TRBV19	few	TRBJ1-1	14	NA	TGTGCCAGTAGTCTGCACAGGGAGAACACTGAAGCTTTCTTT	CASSLHRENTEAFF
TRBV7-8	NA	TRBJ2-1	13	TRBD1	TGTGCCAGCAGCCGGGACAGGACGAATGAGCAGTTCTTC	CASSRDRTNEQFF
TRBV7-3	NA	TRBJ2-1	16	TRBD2	TGTGCCAGCAGCTTAACCGGCGGGAGGGCCTACAATGAGCAGTTCTTC	CASSLTGGRAYNEQFF
TRBV7-6	NA	TRBJ2-1	12	NA	TGTGCCAGCAGCCCCAACAGGAATGAGCAGTTCTTC	CASSPNRNEQFF
TRBV7-2	NA	TRBJ2-3	14	NA	TGTGCCAGCAGCTTAGGTCTTGGCACAGATACGCAGTATTTT	CASSLGLGTDTQYF
TRBV10-1	NA	TRBJ2-5	13	NA	TGCGCCAGCAGCGACGGGAGCCAAGAGACCCAGTACTTC	CASSDGSQETQYF
TRBV29-1	NA	TRBJ2-7	11	NA	TGCAGCGCAAATCAGGGTGACGAGCAGTACTTC	CSANQGDEQYF
TRBV11-2	NA	TRBJ2-1	11	NA	TGTGCCAGCAGTCACGGCGATGAGCAGTTCTTC	CASSHGDEQFF
TRBV10-2	NA	TRBJ2-1	15	TRBD1	TGCGCCAGCAGGGTTACAGGGGTGTCCTACAATGAGCAGTTCTTC	CASRVTGVSYNEQFF
TRBV14	few	TRBJ1-4	16	TRBD1	TGTGCCAGCAGCCAAGTGGGGACAGCAACTAATGAAAAACTGTTTTTT	CASSQVGTATNEKLFF
TRBV18	few	TRBJ2-1	14	NA	TGTGCCAGCTCACCACTTCCCTCCTACAATGAGCAGTTCTTC	CASSPLPSYNEQFF
TRBV28	NA	TRBJ2-7	11	TRBD2	TGTGCCAGCACCACTAGCGGGAGGGCCTACTTC	CASTTSGRAYF
TRBV7-2	NA	TRBJ2-7	13	NA	TGTGCCAGCAGCCGCAGCGGTCGGGGGGAGCAGTACTTC	CASSRSGRGEQYF
TRBV5-4	NA	TRBJ2-1	15	TRBD2	TGTGCCAGCAGCCCCGGACTTAGCGGGGACAATGAGCAGTTCTTC	CASSPGLSGDNEQFF
TRBV5-5	few	TRBJ1-2	13	NA	TGTGCCAGCAGCCAACAAGCTAACTATGGCTACACCTTC	CASSQQANYGYTF
TRBV29-1	NA	TRBJ2-1	13	TRBD2	TGCAGCGTTGTCCGGGCGGGAGGGATTGAGCAGTTCTTC	CSVVRAGGIEQFF
TRBV19	NA	TRBJ1-1	17	NA	TGTGCCAGTAGTATAGGGTGGGGAAAATTCATGAACACTGAAGCTTTCTTT	CASSIGWGKFMNTEAFF
TRBV6-1	NA	TRBJ2-7	14	NA	TGTGCCAGCAGATACCGTGGAGTAGGGTACGAGCAGTACTTC	CASRYRGVGYEQYF
TRBV27	NA	TRBJ2-1	16	NA	TGTGCCAGCAGTGCCTATATGCCCAATATGGACAATGAGCAGTTCTTC	CASSAYMPNMDNEQFF
TRBV5-6	NA	TRBJ2-2	16	TRBD2	TGTGCCAGCAAGACTAGCCGGTACTCCATGGAGGGGGAGCTGTTTTTT	CASKTSRYSMEGELFF
TRBV11-2	NA	TRBJ2-7	14	TRBD2	TGTGCCAGCAGCTTTGGACTAGCGGGCTACGAGCAGTACTTC	CASSFGLAGYEQYF
TRBV5-1	NA	TRBJ2-5	14	TRBD1	TGCGCCAGCAGCTTGGGACAGGGGGAAGAGACCCAGTACTTC	CASSLGQGEETQYF
TRBV18	NA	TRBJ2-2	16	NA	TGTGCCAGCTCACCAGGGCGGGAAAGAGACACCGGGGAGCTGTTTTTT	CASSPGRERDTGELFF
TRBV10-2	once	TRBJ2-7	13	TRBD2	TGCGCCAGCAGGACTAGCGGGGCCTACGAGCAGTACTTC	CASRTSGAYEQYF
TRBV7-2	NA	TRBJ2-1	15	TRBD1	TGTGCCAGCAGCTGGGGACAGGGGTCCTACAATGAGCAGTTCTTC	CASSWGQGSYNEQFF
TRBV5-5	few	TRBJ2-5	16	NA	TGTGCCAGCAGCTTGTACCAGGGAAGGACACAAGAGACCCAGTACTTC	CASSLYQGRTQETQYF
TRBV6-4	few	TRBJ2-1	15	TRBD2	TGTGCCAGCGGCTCCGGGACTAGCGGATACAATGAGCAGTTCTTC	CASGSGTSGYNEQFF
TRBV2	NA	TRBJ2-7	14	TRBD1	TGTGCCAGCCGGGACAGGGTCGCTACCTACGAGCAGTACTTC	CASRDRVATYEQYF
TRBV28	NA	TRBJ2-5	15	NA	TGTGCCAGCAGCCTCGCATCAGGGGGGCAAGAGACCCAGTACTTC	CASSLASGGQETQYF
TRBV5-1	NA	TRBJ1-1	14	NA	TGCGCCAGCAGCCTCAACGGGGGATTGACTGAAGCTTTCTTT	CASSLNGGLTEAFF
TRBV19	NA	TRBJ2-1	14	NA	TGTGCCAGCAATCGGCCGGACGTAGACAATGAGCAGTTCTTC	CASNRPDVDNEQFF
TRBV6-6	NA	TRBJ2-5	14	TRBD2	TGTGCCAGCAGTTGGGGGGGTTCGGGAGAGACCCAGTACTTC	CASSWGGSGETQYF
TRBV5-4	NA	TRBJ2-5	15	NA	TGTGCCAGCAGCGAACCTCCGGGACACCAAGAGACCCAGTACTTC	CASSEPPGHQETQYF
TRBV28	NA	TRBJ1-1	14	NA	TGTGCCAGCACAAACCGTGGAGGAGGCACTGAAGCTTTCTTT	CASTNRGGGTEAFF
TRBV9	NA	TRBJ1-2	14	NA	TGTGCCAGCAGCGTTCAGGGAGGGAACTATGGCTACACCTTC	CASSVQGGNYGYTF
TRBV7-9	NA	TRBJ2-7	12	NA	TGTGCCAGCAGCTTAGGAGGGGGCGAGCAGTACTTC	CASSLGGGEQYF
TRBV27	NA	TRBJ1-4	17	TRBD1	TGTGCCAGCAGTCCGACGACAGGGAGGTTGGCTAATGAAAAACTGTTTTTT	CASSPTTGRLANEKLFF
TRBV28	NA	TRBJ1-2	14	NA	TGTGCCAGCAGTTTAGGGCAGAACTCCCGGGGCTACACCTTC	CASSLGQNSRGYTF
TRBV5-4	NA	TRBJ2-3	15	TRBD2	TGTGCCAGCAGCTTTGGCGGTAGCGGGAGAGATACGCAGTATTTT	CASSFGGSGRDTQYF
TRBV6-1	NA	TRBJ2-1	14	NA	TGTGCCACCAACGACGTTGGCACCTACAATGAGCAGTTCTTC	CATNDVGTYNEQFF
TRBV28	few	TRBJ2-5	14	TRBD1	TGTGCCAGCAGTATACTGGGACAGCAAGAGACCCAGTACTTC	CASSILGQQETQYF
TRBV11-1	NA	TRBJ2-5	16	TRBD1	TGTGCCAGCAGCCCTGGACAGGGGGACCCCCAAGAGACCCAGTACTTC	CASSPGQGDPQETQYF
TRBV7-2	few	TRBJ1-2	15	NA	TGTGCCAGCAGCTTAGCCCCGCTTGTGAACTATGGCTACACCTTC	CASSLAPLVNYGYTF
TRBV18	NA	TRBJ1-2	14	NA	TGTGCCAGCTCACCAATTGGTGAGGGAGGTGGCTACACCTTC	CASSPIGEGGGYTF
TRBV11-2	NA	TRBJ1-2	15	TRBD1	TGTGCCAGCAGCCCAATACGACAGGGCAGGTATGGCTACACCTTC	CASSPIRQGRYGYTF
TRBV7-9	NA	TRBJ2-5	13	NA	TGTGCCAGCAGCCCGCGGACTATCCAGACCCAGTACTTC	CASSPRTIQTQYF
TRBV15	NA	TRBJ2-5	12	NA	TGTGCCACCAGCAGACAGGAAGAGACCCAGTACTTC	CATSRQEETQYF
TRBV13	few	TRBJ2-3	15	NA	NA	CASSFGPGSTDTQYF
TRBV5-1	NA	TRBJ2-1	14	NA	TGCGCCAGCAGCTTGGTGATGGGCCAGTATGAGCAGTTCTTC	CASSLVMGQYEQFF
TRBV18	NA	TRBJ2-7	15	TRBD2	TGTGCCAGCTCACCTCTTCAGGGAGGGTTACTCGAGCAGTACTTC	CASSPLQGGLLEQYF
TRBV7-8	NA	TRBJ1-5	14	NA	TGTGCCAGCAGCTTAGGAGGGACGGTCGAGCCCCAGCATTTT	CASSLGGTVEPQHF
TRBV6-6	NA	TRBJ2-1	15	TRBD2	TGTGCCAGCAGTTACGGCGGGAGGGCCTACAATGAGCAGTTCTTC	CASSYGGRAYNEQFF